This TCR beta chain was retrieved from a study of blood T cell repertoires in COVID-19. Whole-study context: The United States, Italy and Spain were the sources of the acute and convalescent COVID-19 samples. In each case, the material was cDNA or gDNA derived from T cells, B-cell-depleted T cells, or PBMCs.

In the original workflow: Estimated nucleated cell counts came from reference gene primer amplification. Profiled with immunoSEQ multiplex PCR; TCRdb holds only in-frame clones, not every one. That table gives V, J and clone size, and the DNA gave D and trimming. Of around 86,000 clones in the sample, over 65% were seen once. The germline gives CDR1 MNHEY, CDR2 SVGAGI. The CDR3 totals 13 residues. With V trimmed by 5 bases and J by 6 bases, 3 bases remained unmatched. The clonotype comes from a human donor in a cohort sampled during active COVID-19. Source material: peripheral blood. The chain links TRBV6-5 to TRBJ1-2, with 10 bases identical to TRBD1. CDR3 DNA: TGTGCCAGCAGTCGTGGACAGGGGGATGGCTACACCTTC. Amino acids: CASSRGQGDGYTF.